The rows below give T cell receptor beta chains drawn from one sample of a study of blood T cell repertoires in COVID-19. Assay used: immunoSEQ multiplex PCR; TCRdb lists only in-frame clones, some missing. The sample has around 150,000 clones, roughly 90% seen once. The sequenced sample consisted of peripheral blood. The source of these receptors is a man aged 55-75 years with acute or convalescent COVID-19. The CDR3 runs from the conserved cysteine through the conserved F or W. A D gene is named only where the DNA matches it firmly. Only part of the rows carry a size: once, few, many, or a class if the clone is expanded.

D gene,J gene,clone size,V gene,CDR3 protein,CDR3 DNA
NA,TRBJ2-3,NA,TRBV30,CAWSGVRGTDTQYF,TGTGCCTGGTCAGGGGTCAGGGGCACAGATACGCAGTATTTT
TRBD1,TRBJ1-6,once,TRBV5-6,CASSWTGGADNSPLHF,TGTGCCAGCAGTTGGACAGGGGGCGCAGATAATTCACCCCTCCACTTT
NA,TRBJ2-6,few,TRBV30,CAWTPNSPGANVLTF,TGTGCCTGGACCCCCAACAGTCCTGGGGCCAACGTCCTGACTTTC
NA,TRBJ1-4,once,TRBV7-6,CASSPRASTNEKLFF,TGTGCCAGCAGCCCAAGAGCGTCCACTAATGAAAAACTGTTTTTT
NA,TRBJ1-1,NA,TRBV15,CATSVDTEAFF,TGTGCCACCAGCGTCGACACTGAAGCTTTCTTT
TRBD1,TRBJ1-1,NA,TRBV6-5,CASSYPGGRNTEAFF,TGTGCCAGCAGTTACCCAGGGGGCAGGAACACTGAAGCTTTCTTT
TRBD2,TRBJ2-2,few,TRBV11-2,CASSPRGANTGELFF,TGTGCCAGCAGCCCGCGGGGGGCGAACACCGGGGAGCTGTTTTTT
NA,TRBJ2-3,NA,TRBV29-1,CSVEGFPRTAGGTQYF,TGCAGCGTTGAAGGTTTCCCCCGGACAGCCGGAGGTACGCAGTATTTT
NA,TRBJ2-3,once,TRBV11-2,CASSMGPSETQYF,TGTGCCAGCAGCATGGGCCCCTCGGAAACGCAGTATTTT
NA,TRBJ2-1,NA,TRBV2,CASSASRGPNNEQFF,TGTGCCAGCAGTGCGTCGCGGGGGCCCAACAATGAGCAGTTCTTC
NA,TRBJ2-1,NA,TRBV11-2,CASSFGQYNEQFF,TGTGCCAGCAGCTTTGGACAGTACAATGAGCAGTTCTTC
NA,TRBJ1-1,few,TRBV2,CASSEVGVMNTEAFF,TGTGCCAGCAGTGAAGTGGGAGTGATGAACACTGAAGCTTTCTTT
TRBD1,TRBJ1-5,once,TRBV5-8,CASSSHRGSGNQPQHF,TGTGCCAGCAGCTCACACAGGGGGTCGGGGAATCAGCCCCAGCATTTT
NA,TRBJ1-4,once,TRBV5-1,CASSLINPEVEKLFF,TGCGCCAGCAGCCTCATAAACCCGGAGGTCGAAAAACTGTTTTTT
NA,TRBJ1-1,NA,TRBV12-2,CASRLGQMNTEAFF,TGTGCAAGTCGCTTGGGACAAATGAACACTGAAGCTTTCTTT
TRBD1,TRBJ1-5,NA,TRBV27,CASSLRTGSNQPQHF,TGTGCCAGCAGTTTAAGGACAGGGAGCAATCAGCCCCAGCATTTT
NA,TRBJ2-3,NA,TRBV9,CASSVDPLGAGAIDTQYF,TGTGCCAGCAGCGTAGACCCCCTTGGGGCGGGGGCGATAGATACGCAGTATTTT
TRBD1,TRBJ1-1,NA,TRBV9,CASSGQGRRTEAFF,TGTGCCAGCAGCGGACAGGGGAGACGGACTGAAGCTTTCTTT
NA,TRBJ1-5,NA,TRBV18,CASSPSAGQGQPQHF,TGTGCCAGCTCACCTTCAGCAGGGCAAGGTCAGCCCCAGCATTTT
NA,TRBJ1-2,NA,TRBV3-1/TRBV3-2,CASSQPGEGSYTF,TGTGCCAGCAGCCAACCGGGTGAGGGTAGCTACACCTTC
TRBD2,TRBJ2-7,NA,TRBV4-2,CASSQDQASGGYEQYF,TGTGCCAGCAGCCAAGATCAGGCCAGCGGGGGCTACGAGCAGTACTTC
TRBD2,TRBJ2-3,NA,TRBV5-1,CASSPQGSGGLDTQYF,TGCGCCAGCAGCCCGCAGGGGAGCGGGGGCTTAGATACGCAGTATTTT
NA,TRBJ1-2,NA,TRBV19,CASSMGDKGHYGYTF,TGTGCCAGTAGTATGGGGGACAAGGGGCACTATGGCTACACCTTC
NA,TRBJ1-6,NA,TRBV12-3/TRBV12-4,CASSFGGFSPLHF,TGTGCCAGCAGTTTTGGGGGCTTTTCACCCCTCCACTTT
NA,TRBJ1-2,NA,TRBV19,CASTPGSGGYGYTF,TGTGCCAGTACTCCGGGCTCGGGAGGTTATGGCTACACCTTC
TRBD1,TRBJ1-3,NA,TRBV4-1,CASSQDAGQGSDPSGNTIYF,TGCGCCAGCAGCCAAGATGCGGGACAGGGTTCCGACCCCTCTGGAAACACCATATATTTT
NA,TRBJ1-3,once,TRBV30,CAWSVPKSSGNTIYF,TGTGCCTGGAGTGTGCCCAAGAGCTCTGGAAACACCATATATTTT
TRBD1,TRBJ2-7,NA,TRBV18,CASSPTRDRVIYEQYF,TGTGCCAGCTCACCCACCCGGGACAGGGTAATCTACGAGCAGTACTTC
NA,TRBJ2-7,NA,TRBV6-6,CASSYSTDKASYEQYF,TGTGCCAGCAGTTACTCGACAGACAAGGCCTCCTACGAGCAGTACTTC
TRBD2,TRBJ2-2,once,TRBV4-2,CASSREGRMNTGELFF,TGTGCCAGCAGCCGGGAGGGCAGGATGAACACCGGGGAGCTGTTTTTT
TRBD1,TRBJ1-2,NA,TRBV10-3,CAISEGQEGGYTF,TGTGCCATCAGTGAAGGACAGGAGGGTGGCTACACCTTC
NA,TRBJ1-1,few,TRBV5-1,CASRDQNRNTEAFF,TGCGCCAGCCGCGATCAAAATCGGAACACTGAAGCTTTCTTT
NA,TRBJ1-1,NA,TRBV9,CAGRAEAFF,TGTGCCGGGAGGGCTGAGGCTTTCTTT
TRBD1,TRBJ1-1,once,TRBV6-5,CASLDRVASAEAFF,TGTGCCAGCCTTGACAGGGTGGCTAGTGCTGAAGCTTTCTTT
NA,TRBJ1-5,NA,TRBV11-2,CASSFTGYSNQPQHF,TGTGCCAGCAGCTTTACAGGGTATAGCAATCAGCCCCAGCATTTT
TRBD1,TRBJ1-5,few,TRBV19,CASSPGQVRNQPQHF,TGTGCCAGTAGTCCAGGACAGGTTCGCAATCAGCCCCAGCATTTT
NA,TRBJ2-5,NA,TRBV7-9,CASSPRGRGRDGTQYF,TGTGCCAGCAGCCCCCGGGGCAGGGGTAGGGATGGGACCCAGTACTTC
NA,TRBJ1-4,NA,TRBV7-9,CASSSQGINEKLFF,TGTGCCAGCAGCTCCCAGGGGATTAATGAAAAACTGTTTTTT
TRBD1,TRBJ2-7,once,TRBV10-2,CASSDPGQVSYEQYF,TGCGCCAGCAGTGACCCCGGACAGGTTTCCTACGAGCAGTACTTC
TRBD1,TRBJ2-3,NA,TRBV5-1,CASSLPRTGLDTQYF,TGCGCCAGCAGCTTGCCCCGGACAGGTTTAGATACGCAGTATTTT